The T cell receptor (beta chain) under discussion was sequenced for a study of blood T cells in healthy people across ages. Study-level points and caveats: There was a strong correlation between TCR beta diversity and naive T cell percentage. Per million T cells, TCR beta diversity dropped about linearly as age rose.

Only a few counts were recorded for this clonotype. Its cognate antigen is unknown. Healthy Caucasians from Russia aged 6 to 90 served as donors. With a J-beta primer mix and a sample-barcoded 5' primer, a second PCR ran roughly 6 to 11 cycles. Sequencing recovered at least 2.5 million CDR3-containing paired-end reads from each sample. From the 5' RACE reads, TCRdb called clonotypes with MiXCR, one entry per CDR3 protein. The profile shows about 1.6 million distinct CDR3 sequences, almost 35% of them singletons. The CDR3 is 14 amino acids. V was cut by 1 base and J by 3 bases, with 10 bases left in between.

The rearrangement links TRBV12-3 or TRBV12-4 to TRBJ2-7; possibly TRBD1 for D (5 bases). Sequencing used blood. This receptor was taken from a woman between 25 and 40 years old in good health. The CDR3 is CASSLEGAVYEQYF. Written as DNA, the CDR3 is TGTGCCAGCAGTTTAGAAGGGGCGGTCTACGAGCAGTACTTC.